This T cell receptor beta chain is from a study of blood T cell repertoires in COVID-19 (dated by TCRdb to 2020 to 2021). Turning to the overall study: Samples covering the acute and convalescent phases of COVID-19 were provided by collaborators in the United States, Italy and Spain. The samples were drawn from two sources: the first 160 participants of the ongoing ImmuneRACE study, and 1,000 to 1,500 subjects contributed by 6 global collaborators. Deeply sampled blood TCRbeta repertoires from subjects exposed to, actively infected with, or recovered from COVID-19 were included in the dataset. Where available, HLA class I and class II types were taken from metadata supplied by the sample provider and were not determined by assay-based typing. A freely available public database, intended as a resource for researchers studying the immune response to SARS-CoV-2, is where the repertoires were released. The prospective study material was composed of cDNA or gDNA derived from T cells, B-cell-depleted T cells, or PBMCs. A de-identified subject ID, COVID-19 status, age in years and sex were almost always included in the sample metadata.

Another Seattle source contributed samples from volunteer blood donors who had recovered from COVID-19. The collaborating institutions used their own protocols to collect whole blood in K2EDTA tubes. For TCRbeta analysis, collaborator samples were shipped as frozen whole blood, as isolated PBMCs, or as DNA extracted from either sample type. The cysteine opens and the phenylalanine closes a CDR3 of 15 amino acids. The DNA shown is the 45-base CDR3, in frame from base 1. Cut back by 2 bases and 4 bases, the V and J ends lie 11 bases apart. Looking up the germline V gene yields CDR1 SGHTA and CDR2 FQGNSA. A remark on this clone: This clone's antigen is unknown. It has no much larger one-base neighbor in the sample; base qualities were not kept.

The paper's findings and limits, for the study overall: How much clinical and demographic metadata was included differed by source and by participant, and the metadata was provided uncurated.

The immunoSEQ Assay, a bias-controlled multiplex PCR, was used to amplify TCRbeta CDR3 regions from genomic DNA. In the paper's pipeline: Within the assay, amplification of reference gene primers was used to estimate how many nucleated cells each sample contained. To quantify the absolute abundance of each unique TCRbeta CDR3 rearrangement, sequence reads were collapsed and filtered. For each sample, productive Simpson clonality was calculated as the square root of Simpson's diversity index across productive rearrangements. TCRdb holds this immuneACCESS table with in-frame rearrangements only. Some clones are missing; in checked studies, unresolved V genes explain under half, and the rest has no known cause. V and J calls and clone size are those listed in that table; D and trimming were worked out from the DNA. This sample gives about 240,000 clones in total; approximately 83% of them show up just once. Jointly, the top ten make up just over 3% of the sample.

The specimen sequenced was peripheral blood. The source of this sequence is a woman aged 25 to 39 who had recovered from COVID-19. This chain is built from TRBV7-2 and TRBJ2-2; the best D guess is TRBD1, with 5 bases matching. This receptor has the CDR3 CASSLNQGGTGELFF. DNA sequence: TGTGCCAGCAGCTTAAACCAGGGCGGCACCGGGGAGCTGTTTTTT.